These 15 T cell receptor beta chains originate from one sample sequenced in a study of cytomegalovirus exposure and HLA in healthy donors. This PCR relied on a set of 60 Vbeta primers and 13 Jbeta primers. TCRdb keeps only in-frame clones here, not all; method: immunoSEQ multiplex PCR. This sample's table reports roughly 35,000 clones. Sequencing input: PBMCs. The receptors were sampled from a woman in her forties in good health and CMV-seropositive.

The CDR3 DNA sequence: TGTGCCACCAGCAGAGATCAACAGTCCATCTACTATCAGCCCCAGCATTTT. Residues: CATSRDQQSIYYQPQHF. V usage is TRBV15 and J usage is TRBJ1-5; no clear D gene. Germline V gives CDR1 LNHNV, CDR2 YYDKDF (reference sequence). The length of the CDR3 is 17 residues. Trimming cost V 0 bases and J 5 bases, with 17 bases left between them.

The J gene is TRBJ1-1, the V gene TRBV5-1; possible D gene TRBD1, 6 bases. Germline CDR1 is SGHRS and CDR2 is YFSETQ. CDR3 length equals 13 residues. The germline V and J ends were trimmed by 7 bases and 4 bases, with 14 bases remaining between them. The CDR3 coding sequence is TGCGCCAGCTCGTTGGGGGCAGGCACTGAAGCTTTCTTT. Translation gives CASSLGAGTEAFF.

This clone is identified as medium-sized from frequency. CDR3 residues: CASSLSAGDPYNEQFF. The CDR3 nucleotides are TGTGCCAGCAGCTTATCCGCGGGGGATCCCTACAATGAGCAGTTCTTC. This chain links TRBV5-4 with TRBJ2-1; 7 positions agree with TRBD2. The V gene's germline CDR1 is SGHNT and CDR2 YYREEE (reference sequence). The ends lost 2 bases at V and 2 bases at J; junction bases unmatched: 7. This CDR3 contains 16 residues.

The chain recombines TRBV6-6 with TRBJ2-2; D is perhaps TRBD2 (5 bases). CDR3 size: 14 residues. Germline V gene sequence: CDR1 MNHNY, CDR2 SVGAGI (reference sequence). V lost 8 bases and J 1 base, leaving 11 bases between the germline ends. The CDR3 DNA is TGTGCCAGCGGACCGGGAATGAACACCGGGGAGCTGTTTTTT. It encodes CASGPGMNTGELFF.

The chain employs TRBV5-1 and TRBJ2-5; 9 bases fit TRBD2. This CDR3 region has 15 residues. The trim removed 4 bases at V and 4 bases at J, leaving 8 bases unmatched. Germline V gene data show CDR1 as SGHRS and CDR2 as YFSETQ. CDR3 sequence reads: CASSPGLAGRETQYF. The CDR3 DNA follows: TGCGCCAGCAGCCCCGGGCTAGCGGGGCGAGAGACCCAGTACTTC.

The chain carries TRBV10-3 and TRBJ1-2, with a tentative D call TRBD1 (5 bases). The CDR3 spans 14 residues. Trimming pared 0 bases from V and 7 bases from J, leaving 12 bases between. Germline V gene lookup returns CDR1 ENHRY and CDR2 SYGVKD. Here the CDR3 DNA reads TGTGCCATCAGTGAGTCCGGCAGGGTTGGTGGCTACACCTTC. It translates to CAISESGRVGGYTF.

J is TRBJ1-2 and V is TRBV5-1, with D perhaps TRBD1 (5 bases). Trimming cost V 0 bases and J 8 bases, with 20 bases left between them. The CDR3 extends over 16 amino acids. CDR1 and CDR2 from the germline V gene are SGHRS and YFSETQ. The CDR3 protein is CASSLAAGERSEGYTF. The CDR3 DNA reads as TGCGCCAGCAGCTTGGCCGCGGGGGAGAGGTCGGAGGGCTACACCTTC.

This chain uses TRBV4-1 with TRBJ2-4; the D is unclear. Trimming shortened V by 0 bases and J by 3 bases, and 12 bases separated the two germline ends. The germline gives CDR1 MGHRA, CDR2 YSYEKL. The CDR3 consists of 16 residues. The CDR3 spells CASSQESTFSKNIQYF. The DNA of the CDR3 is TGCGCCAGCAGCCAAGAAAGTACTTTTAGCAAAAACATTCAGTACTTC.

The V call is TRBV19, the J call TRBJ2-3; 7 nucleotides match TRBD1. Per germline, CDR1 LNHDA and CDR2 SQIVND (reference sequence). With V trimmed by 3 bases and J by 4 bases, 4 bases remained unmatched. This CDR3 comprises 14 residues. As DNA, the CDR3 is TGTGCCAGTAGTATTGGAACAGGGGCAGATACGCAGTATTTT. Its protein product is CASSIGTGADTQYF.

CDR3 region: CASSLVSGFGNSPLHF. The DNA for the CDR3 is TGTGCCAGCAGCTTAGTGTCCGGGTTCGGTAATTCACCCCTCCACTTT. The chain is built from TRBV7-2 and TRBJ1-6; D gene unclear. This CDR3 has 16 residues. Trimming removed 1 base at V and 6 bases at J, with 13 bases between. CDR1 and CDR2 from the germline V gene are SGHTA and FQGNSA.

This chain connects TRBV18 to TRBJ1-5; TRBD1 might be the D (5 bases). CDR1 is KGHSH and CDR2 is LQKENI in the germline V gene. The CDR3 has 15 residues. Trimming pared 6 bases from V and 1 base from J, leaving 13 bases between. In DNA, the CDR3 is TGTGCCAGCTCCCTTCCAGGGCGAAGCAATCAGCCCCAGCATTTT. Protein product: CASSLPGRSNQPQHF.

The CDR3: CAIRPGQGADTQYF. CDR3 in DNA: TGTGCCATCAGACCGGGACAGGGTGCAGATACGCAGTATTTT. The chain uses TRBV10-3 and TRBJ2-3; 9 nucleotides agree with TRBD1. Germline assignment: CDR1 ENHRY and CDR2 SYGVKD. Unmatched junction bases numbered 5, after V lost 6 bases and J lost 4 bases. The CDR3 has 14 residues.

The genes are TRBV30 and TRBJ1-4; D possibly corresponds to TRBD1 (6 bases). The CDR3 sequence is 13 residues long. Trimming took off 2 bases at V and 4 bases at J, with 8 bases between the two ends. CDR1 is GTSNPN, CDR2 SVGIG, per germline (reference sequence). Here the CDR3 reads CAWSNRDNEKLFF. CDR3 DNA: TGTGCCTGGAGTAACAGGGATAATGAAAAACTGTTTTTT.

The V and J genes are TRBV4-1 and TRBJ1-4; D possibly corresponds to TRBD1 (6 bases). Germline V CDR1 and CDR2: MGHRA, YSYEKL. Trimming removed 7 bases at V and 2 bases at J, with 14 bases between. The CDR3 is made up of 15 amino acids. The CDR3 protein is CASNLLGHTNEKLFF. The CDR3 DNA sequence: TGCGCCAGCAACCTTTTGGGACACACTAATGAAAAACTGTTTTTT.

The chain has TRBV29-1 and TRBJ2-2; D is unresolved. The ends were cut back, 6 bases at V and 0 bases at J, with 11 bases in the middle. Germline CDR1 SQVTM, CDR2 ANQGSEA. The CDR3 is 14 amino acids. In nucleotides, the CDR3 is TGCAGCGTGGGCCCTATCGCGAACACCGGGGAGCTGTTTTTT. As protein: CSVGPIANTGELFF.